One sample yielded the 10 T cell receptor beta chains listed below, sequenced in a study of CD8+CD57+ T cells in acquired aplastic anemia. The template for TCR beta VDJ and CDR3 sequence profiling was genomic DNA. TCRdb recomputed calls from the reads with MiXCR, one row per CDR3 protein. Found here are some 200,000 distinct CDR3 sequences, approximately 51% of them singletons; the top ten hold 15% to 20%. Sequencing involved patients with CD8+CD57+ cell expansion previously shown by flow cytometry. What was sequenced was sorted CD4+, CD8+, or CD8+CD57+ T cells (not recorded which) from PBMCs. Every receptor here comes from a human donor with aplastic anemia.

This clonotype was found many times. This chain links TRBV7-2 with TRBJ1-4, with unresolved D. Trimming removed 2 bases at V and 5 bases at J, with 9 bases between. This CDR3 contains 14 residues. Germline V gives CDR1 SGHTA, CDR2 FQGNSA. CDR3 sequence reads: CASSLMTENEKLFF. In DNA form, the CDR3 reads TGTGCCAGCAGCTTAATGACGGAGAATGAAAAACTGTTTTTT.

This clonotype appeared a single time. The V gene is TRBV19, the J gene TRBJ1-1, with TRBD1 matching 12 bases. The CDR3 totals 14 residues. The germline V gene has CDR1 LNHDA and CDR2 SQIVND (reference sequence). V lost 9 bases to trimming and J lost 6 bases; unmatched junction nucleotides: 8. CDR3 in amino acids: CASSWDRGLAEAFF. CDR3 in DNA: TGTGCCAGCAGTTGGGACAGGGGGCTGGCTGAAGCTTTCTTT.

Note on this clonotype: Lacking the conserved final phenylalanine or tryptophan, this CDR3 likely reflects a read error. Because the CDR3's place on the DNA is in doubt, the DNA is left out and the CDR3 is given as listed by TCRdb. The V gene is TRBV11-1, the J gene TRBJ2-3; TRBD1 is the table's D call and was not checked against the DNA. CDR1 is SGHAT, CDR2 FQDESV, per germline (reference sequence). Counting both end residues, the CDR3 totals 13 amino acids. The CDR3 here is CASSYGGQGARIY.

V is TRBV6-1 and J is TRBJ2-5; TRBD2 matches 8 bases. CDR3 length: 15 amino acids. Unmatched junction bases numbered 7, after V lost 0 bases and J lost 7 bases. Germline CDR1 MNHNS, CDR2 SASEGT. The CDR3 loop reads CASSEARGAGGTQYF. The CDR3 region has the DNA TGTGCCAGCAGTGAAGCGCGGGGGGCCGGGGGGACCCAGTACTTC.

The chain combines TRBV14 with TRBJ2-7, with 9 positions matching TRBD1. Trimming removed 0 bases from V and 5 bases from J; junction bases left unmatched: 5. CDR3 size: 15 residues. The V gene's germline CDR1 is SGHDN and CDR2 FVKESK. The CDR3 DNA follows: TGTGCCAGCAGCCAAGATGGACAGGGGATGGACGAGCAGTACTTC. It is translated as CASSQDGQGMDEQYF.

At least ten counts were recorded for this clonotype. The chain carries TRBV5-1 and TRBJ1-2, with 7 bases matching TRBD1. The CDR3 consists of 15 residues. Per the germline V gene, CDR1 is SGHRS and CDR2 is YFSETQ. V was clipped by 0 bases and J by 6 bases; unmatched bases: 8. CDR3 in amino acids: CASSLGTGGENGYTF. CDR3 nucleotides: TGCGCCAGCAGCTTGGGGACAGGAGGAGAGAATGGCTACACCTTC.

As for this clonotype: Because it lacks the conserved phenylalanine or tryptophan at the end, this CDR3 is likely a read error. V and J are TRBV2 and TRBJ1-5; 9 bases line up with TRBD1. The germline V gene has CDR1 SNHLY and CDR2 FYNNEI. This CDR3 spans 14 amino acids. CDR3: CASSEGTGGQPQHL. DNA for the CDR3: TGTGCCAGCAGCGAAGGTACAGGGGGCCAGCCCCAGCATCTT.

This chain links TRBV2 with TRBJ1-1; D is unresolved. The CDR3 is 14 residues long. From germline, CDR1 is SNHLY and CDR2 FYNNEI. The V gene lost 7 bases and the J gene lost 1 base, with 13 bases spanning the gap. CDR3 DNA: TGTGCCAGCAAATCTCGAAAGGGGAACACTGAAGCTTTCTTT. Its translation: CASKSRKGNTEAFF.

V gene TRBV19 combines with J gene TRBJ2-7; TRBD2 agrees at 9 bases. Germline CDR1 is LNHDA and CDR2 is SQIVND (reference sequence). The CDR3 contains 16 residues. Trimming took 6 bases from V and 3 from J; bases not matched to a gene: 12. CDR3 region: CASSPLTSGSLYEQYF. In DNA form, the CDR3 reads TGTGCCAGTAGCCCCCTAACTAGCGGGTCCCTCTACGAGCAGTACTTC.

Ten or more counts support this clonotype. The J gene is TRBJ2-1, the V gene TRBV7-2; TRBD2 matches 14 bases. CDR3 length: 18 residues. The ends lost 6 bases at V and 2 bases at J; junction bases unmatched: 9. Per germline, CDR1 SGHTA and CDR2 FQGNSA. CDR3 DNA: TGTGCCAGCAGAGGAAGACTAGCGGGGGGGCCGACCTACAATGAGCAGTTCTTC. As protein: CASRGRLAGGPTYNEQFF.